This TCR beta chain comes out of a study of control samples from healthy donors and cancer patients. Profiling relied on immunoSEQ multiplex PCR, and the TCRdb table lists in-frame clones only, not all of them. This table has fewer than 200,000 clones, roughly 94% appearing once. Germline assignment: CDR1 MDHEN and CDR2 SYDVKM. The CDR3 runs to 15 residues. V lost 2 bases to trimming and J lost 0 bases; unmatched junction nucleotides: 4. The sequence came from a man in his sixties with colorectal cancer. The V call is TRBV28, the J call TRBJ2-7; 7 bases are shared with TRBD2. Sequencing was carried out using PBMCs. CDR3 nucleotides: TGTGCCAGCAGTTTAGGGGGGGGAAGCTCCTACGAGCAGTACTTC. Amino acid sequence: CASSLGGGSSYEQYF.